This T cell receptor (beta chain) was captured in a study of radiation and T cells in renal cell carcinoma. The sample's time point: blood 2 weeks post-SBRT. Noted treatment: 15 Gy SBRT to primary tumor, nephrectomy 4 weeks later. V lost 0 bases and J lost 8; bases outside the gene matches: 5. The CDR3 is 14 residues long. In germline, CDR1 is MGHRA, CDR2 YSYEKL. TCRdb's table, derived via immunoSEQ multiplex PCR, lists solely in-frame clones and lacks some. The sample lists roughly 130,000 clones; approximately 75% were seen once. This receptor was obtained from a woman aged 55-69 years with renal cell carcinoma. The sample was blood, taken from a patient whose treatment included radiotherapy and nephrectomy. The chain joins TRBV4-1 to TRBJ1-2; 8 bases agree with TRBD1. The CDR3 spells CASSQDQGARGYTF. For the CDR3, the DNA is TGCGCCAGCAGCCAAGATCAGGGGGCAAGGGGCTACACCTTC.